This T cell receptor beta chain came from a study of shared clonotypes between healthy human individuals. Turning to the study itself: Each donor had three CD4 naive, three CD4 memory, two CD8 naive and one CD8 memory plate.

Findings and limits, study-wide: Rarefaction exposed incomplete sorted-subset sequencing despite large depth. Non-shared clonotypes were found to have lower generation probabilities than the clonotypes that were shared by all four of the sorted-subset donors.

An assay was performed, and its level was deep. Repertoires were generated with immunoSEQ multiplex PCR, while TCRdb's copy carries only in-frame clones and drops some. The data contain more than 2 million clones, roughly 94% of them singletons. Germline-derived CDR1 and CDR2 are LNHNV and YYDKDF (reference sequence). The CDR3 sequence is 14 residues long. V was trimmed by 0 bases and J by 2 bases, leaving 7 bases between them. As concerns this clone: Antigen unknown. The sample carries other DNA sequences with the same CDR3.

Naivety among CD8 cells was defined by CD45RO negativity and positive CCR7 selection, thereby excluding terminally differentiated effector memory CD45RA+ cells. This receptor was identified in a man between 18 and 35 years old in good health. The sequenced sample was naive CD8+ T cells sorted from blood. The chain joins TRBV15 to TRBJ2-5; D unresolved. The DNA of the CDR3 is TGTGCCACCAGCAGAGATCGTGTTCAAGAGACCCAGTACTTC. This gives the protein CATSRDRVQETQYF. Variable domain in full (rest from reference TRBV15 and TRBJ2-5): DAMVIQNPRYQVTQFGKPVTLSCSQTLNHNVMYWYQQKSSQAPKLLFHYYDKDFNNEADTPDNFQSRRPNTSFCFLDIRSPGLGDTAMYLCATSRDRVQETQYFGPGTRLLVL.